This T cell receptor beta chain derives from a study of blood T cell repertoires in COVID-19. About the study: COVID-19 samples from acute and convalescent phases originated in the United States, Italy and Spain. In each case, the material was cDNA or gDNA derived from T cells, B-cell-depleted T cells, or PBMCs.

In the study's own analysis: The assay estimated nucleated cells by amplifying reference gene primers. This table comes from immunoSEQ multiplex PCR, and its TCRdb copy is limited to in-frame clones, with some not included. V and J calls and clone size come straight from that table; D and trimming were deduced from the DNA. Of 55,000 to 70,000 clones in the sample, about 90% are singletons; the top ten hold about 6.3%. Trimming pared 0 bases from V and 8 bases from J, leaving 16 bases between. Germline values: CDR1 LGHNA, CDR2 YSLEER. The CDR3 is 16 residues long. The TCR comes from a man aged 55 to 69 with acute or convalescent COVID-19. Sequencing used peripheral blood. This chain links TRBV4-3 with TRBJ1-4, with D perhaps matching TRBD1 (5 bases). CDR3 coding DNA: TGCGCCAGCAGCCAAGATTCGCGGGACCTAGGGGAAAAACTGTTTTTT. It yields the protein CASSQDSRDLGEKLFF.